Given below is one TCR beta chain in context. The entry originates in a study of long-term antiretroviral therapy in people with HIV. Investigators performed immunoSEQ version v3.0 at survey level. Profiled with immunoSEQ multiplex PCR; TCRdb holds only in-frame clones, not every one. The table includes just under 30,000 clones, about 85% detected once. Per germline, CDR1 SQVTM and CDR2 ANQGSEA. The CDR3 totals 13 residues. V was trimmed by 4 bases and J by 0 bases, leaving 9 bases between them. This chain uses TRBV29-1 with TRBJ1-2; D is uncertain. The material was unsorted PBMCs, obtained about 5 years before starting antiretroviral therapy. This receptor was taken from a man aged 45 to 65 with HIV. CDR3 sequence: CSVGDITNYGYTF. DNA for the CDR3: TGCAGCGTTGGTGACATAACTAACTATGGCTACACCTTC.